This T cell receptor beta chain was sequenced for a study of CD8+ T cells in alopecia areata. Overall study: Treated patients swallowed 5 to 10 mg of oral tofacitinib twice daily. General study findings and limits: Researchers report lesional scalp, most notably alopecia totalis/universalis, outstripped normal scalp in clonality. Numerous expanded lesional clones remained in scalp and blood during tofacitinib. Tissue-resident alphabeta T cells belonging to normal skin likewise get sequenced within scalp specimens.

The CDR3 has 14 residues. Germline V gene data show CDR1 as SGHAT and CDR2 as FQNNGV. V lost 0 bases and J lost 2, with 8 bases in between. Treatment: oral pan-JAK inhibitor, 5-10 mg twice daily. cDNA reverse transcribed from extracted RNA served as the sequencing template. Clones were sequenced by immunoSEQ multiplex PCR, and TCRdb holds only the in-frame ones, with some missing. The table has 95,000 to 100,000 clones, around 60% seen once. Note on this clone: The antigen remains undetermined.

The sample consisted of CD8+ T cells sorted from blood, taken at week 56, from a patient treated with tofacitinib. The chain employs TRBV11-2 and TRBJ2-7; tentatively, D is TRBD1 or TRBD2 (5 bases each). This TCR was sampled from a human donor with alopecia areata. This chain's CDR3 is CASSLELGPYEQYF. CDR3 nucleotides: TGTGCCAGCAGCTTAGAGTTGGGACCCTACGAGCAGTACTTC.